This T cell receptor (beta chain) was identified in a study of regulatory T cells in long-lasting Graves disease. Broader study findings: Accuracy may have been reduced by the small sample size.

This CDR3 contains 16 residues. V lost 0 bases and J 1 base, leaving 14 bases between the germline ends. Looked up from germline, CDR1 is SGHRS and CDR2 is YFSETQ. Documented time point: newly diagnosed GD, antithyroid drugs for less than 3 months. Construction of the TCR library relied on RNA isolated from PBMCs. This clonotype was picked up a small number of times. Its specificity is unknown. HTBI primers from iRepertoire and Arm-PCR of CDR3 regions yielded the TCR beta libraries. In the original analysis: Analysis of the samples identified about 62 TRBV and 14 TRBJ segments. TCRdb re-derived calls from the multiplex PCR reads in MiXCR, one entry per CDR3 protein. The V and J calls here are based on TCRdb, not the publication. The top ten clones hold more than 9% of a sample with 450,000 to 600,000 distinct CDR3 sequences, 15% to 20% of them seen once. These data were also reused for a study on T cells in Graves' hyperthyroidism and ophthalmopathy. As reported in that work: First-round RT-PCR with HTBI primers amplified the TCR CDR3 region. Researchers found most expanded thyroid clonotypes above 0.001 in blood as well.

The chain uses TRBV5-1 and TRBJ2-7; TRBD1 is a possible D gene (5 bases). This sequence originates from a man between 35 and 55 years old with Graves disease. The sample here was peripheral blood mononuclear cells (PBMCs), taken at new diagnosis, from a patient treated with antithyroid drugs. CDR3 sequence reads: CASSLVFTGTSYEQYF. The CDR3 region has the DNA TGCGCCAGCAGCTTGGTTTTTACAGGCACATCCTACGAGCAGTACTTC. Looking up the rest from reference TRBV5-1 and TRBJ2-7 gives the full variable domain: KAGVTQTPRYLIKTRGQQVTLSCSPISGHRSVSWYQQTPGQGLQFLFEYFSETQRNKGNFPGRFSGRQFSNSRSEMNVSTLELGDSALYLCASSLVFTGTSYEQYFGPGTRLTVT.